Sequencing of this T cell receptor beta chain was carried out in a study of cytomegalovirus exposure and HLA in healthy donors. Turning to the study itself: The early release's HLA-typed donors yielded approximately 85 million unique TCRs. Findings and caveats of the study: Researchers counted 164 TCR beta chains as cytomegalovirus-associated. Owing to their indistinguishability, certain V segments, notably TRBV6-2 and TRBV6-3, were excluded.

CDR1 SGHRS and CDR2 YFSETQ come from the germline V gene. V gave up 4 bases and J gave up 3 bases; unmatched junction bases: 15. The CDR3 is made up of 17 amino acids. Worth noting for this clone: Its matching antigen is unknown.

The primer mix had 60 Vbeta and 13 Jbeta primers. Clones were read by immunoSEQ multiplex PCR, and TCRdb kept only the in-frame ones, dropping some. The data show 150,000 to 200,000 clones, approximately 70% seen once. Material: PBMCs. The sequence came from a woman aged 30 to 39 in good health and CMV-seronegative. This chain connects TRBV5-1 to TRBJ1-2; the match to TRBD1 covers 7 bases. The CDR3 DNA sequence: TGCGCCAGCAGCCCCTCGTGGAGGGGGCGGATGGACTATGGCTACACCTTC. Translated: CASSPSWRGRMDYGYTF.